The 12 T cell receptor beta chains reported below all come from one sample, sequenced in a study of siplizumab effects on memory and regulatory T cells. Assay used: immunoSEQ multiplex PCR; TCRdb lists only in-frame clones, some missing. The sample includes about 50,000 clones, roughly 90% of them seen just once. Sequences were obtained from naive CD8+ T cells sorted from blood. The receptors were gathered from a human donor in good health.

This chain links TRBV5-1 with TRBJ2-3; 11 bases are a match to TRBD2. The germline V gene has CDR1 SGHRS and CDR2 YFSETQ. The CDR3 covers 15 residues. The V segment lost 0 bases and the J segment 5 bases; nucleotides outside the gene matches: 2. The CDR3 is CASSLGGLAGDTQYF. The CDR3 DNA sequence: TGCGCCAGCAGCTTGGGCGGACTAGCGGGAGATACGCAGTATTTT.

The chain is built from TRBV14 and TRBJ2-7; D gene ambiguous. V was trimmed by 0 bases and J by 1 base, leaving 4 bases between them. Germline values: CDR1 SGHDN, CDR2 FVKESK. There are 13 residues in the CDR3. The CDR3 DNA is TGTGCCAGCAGCCAAGACAATTCCTACGAGCAGTACTTC. Its translation: CASSQDNSYEQYF.

The genes are TRBV27 and TRBJ1-2, with 8 bases identical to TRBD1. The CDR3 totals 14 residues. The germline CDR1 and CDR2 sequences are MNHEY and SMNVEV (reference sequence). V was clipped by 5 bases and J by 3 bases; unmatched bases: 5. The CDR3 sequence: CASSATGVHYGYTF. CDR3 bases: TGTGCCAGCAGTGCGACAGGGGTCCACTATGGCTACACCTTC.

This chain links TRBV12-5 with TRBJ2-2; D is unclear. Germline assignment: CDR1 LGHNT and CDR2 FRNRAP. With 7 bases removed from V and 2 bases from J, the gap between germline ends came to 8 bases. This CDR3 has 13 residues. The CDR3 protein is CASAAVNTGELFF. The CDR3 bases are TGTGCTAGTGCGGCAGTCAACACCGGGGAGCTGTTTTTT. Filled out from reference TRBV12-5 and TRBJ2-2, the complete variable domain reads DARVTQTPRHKVTEMGQEVTMRCQPILGHNTVFWYRQTMMQGLELLAYFRNRAPLDDSGMPKDRFSAEMPDATLATLKIQPSEPRDSAVYFCASAAVNTGELFFGEGSRLTVL.

The gene calls are TRBV9 and TRBJ1-2; 7 nucleotides match TRBD1. Looked up from germline, CDR1 is SGDLS and CDR2 is YYNGEE. Germline trimming cut 4 bases from V and 7 bases from J; bases unmatched to any gene: 4. The CDR3 has 12 amino acids. Here the CDR3 reads CASSPTGAGYTF. In DNA, the CDR3 is TGTGCCAGCAGCCCCACAGGGGCTGGCTACACCTTC.

V usage is TRBV7-6 and J usage is TRBJ2-3; D is possibly TRBD2 (5 bases). Germline V gene sequence: CDR1 SGHVS, CDR2 FNYEAQ. With 4 bases removed from V and 1 base from J, the gap between germline ends came to 9 bases. The CDR3 is made up of 14 amino acids. CDR3 sequence reads: CASSSRSGTDTQYF. The CDR3, as DNA: TGTGCCAGCAGCTCCCGTAGCGGCACAGATACGCAGTATTTT.

The CDR3 DNA reads TGTGCCAGCAGCCTCTCAAGGGGCTCCTACGAGCAGTACTTC. Translated: CASSLSRGSYEQYF. The V and J genes are TRBV6-5 and TRBJ2-7; D is perhaps TRBD1 (5 bases). The CDR3 consists of 14 residues. Between the trimmed V and J ends, which lost 6 bases and 0 bases, there was a span of 12 bases. The germline CDR1 and CDR2 sequences are MNHEY and SVGAGI.

The V gene is TRBV7-6, the J gene TRBJ2-1; 9 bases are shared with TRBD1. The germline gives CDR1 SGHVS, CDR2 FNYEAQ. The CDR3 extends over 13 amino acids. The J segment lost 7 bases and the V segment lost 6 bases, leaving 4 bases of the junction unmatched. The CDR3 loop reads CASSSGTGNEQFF. In DNA, the CDR3 is TGTGCCAGCAGTTCCGGGACAGGGAATGAGCAGTTCTTC.

This clone was counted a single time. The chain joins TRBV27 to TRBJ2-7; D is perhaps TRBD2 (6 bases). Germline CDR1 reads MNHEY; CDR2 reads SMNVEV (reference sequence). The ends were cut back, 6 bases at V and 4 bases at J, with 10 bases in the middle. The CDR3 totals 12 residues. The CDR3 spells CASSPGRYEQYF. DNA of the CDR3: TGTGCCAGCAGCCCGGGGAGGTACGAGCAGTACTTC.

This clone was observed a few times. This chain uses TRBV19 with TRBJ2-7, with D tentatively TRBD1 (5 bases). The CDR3 contains 13 residues. Germline V CDR1 and CDR2: LNHDA, SQIVND (reference sequence). V lost 1 base to trimming and J lost 3 bases, with 7 bases between them. CDR3 in DNA: TGTGCCAGTAGTATAGGGACACGCTACGAGCAGTACTTC. Protein: CASSIGTRYEQYF. The entire variable domain, with the rest obtained from reference TRBV19 and TRBJ2-7, is as follows: DGGITQSPKYLFRKEGQNVTLSCEQNLNHDAMYWYRQDPGQGLRLIYYSQIVNDFQKGDIAEGYSVSREKKESFPLTVTSAQKNPTAFYLCASSIGTRYEQYFGPGTRLTVT.

The chain carries TRBV6-1 and TRBJ1-1; D possibly corresponds to TRBD1 (5 bases). The germline V and J ends were trimmed by 4 bases and 0 bases, with 12 bases remaining between them. The CDR3 length is 15 residues. Looked up from germline, CDR1 is MNHNS and CDR2 is SASEGT. The chain's CDR3 is CASSAGLGLNTEAFF. CDR3 nucleotides: TGTGCCAGCAGTGCCGGGCTGGGGCTGAACACTGAAGCTTTCTTT.

V gene TRBV7-6 combines with J gene TRBJ2-3, with D possibly matching TRBD2 (5 bases). The length of the CDR3 is 17 residues. The germline V gene encodes CDR1 SGHVS and CDR2 FNYEAQ. V was cut by 0 bases and J by 2 bases, with 15 bases left in between. The chain's CDR3 is CASSLAWAAEFTDTQYF. CDR3 sequence (DNA): TGTGCCAGCAGCTTAGCGTGGGCAGCGGAGTTCACAGATACGCAGTATTTT.